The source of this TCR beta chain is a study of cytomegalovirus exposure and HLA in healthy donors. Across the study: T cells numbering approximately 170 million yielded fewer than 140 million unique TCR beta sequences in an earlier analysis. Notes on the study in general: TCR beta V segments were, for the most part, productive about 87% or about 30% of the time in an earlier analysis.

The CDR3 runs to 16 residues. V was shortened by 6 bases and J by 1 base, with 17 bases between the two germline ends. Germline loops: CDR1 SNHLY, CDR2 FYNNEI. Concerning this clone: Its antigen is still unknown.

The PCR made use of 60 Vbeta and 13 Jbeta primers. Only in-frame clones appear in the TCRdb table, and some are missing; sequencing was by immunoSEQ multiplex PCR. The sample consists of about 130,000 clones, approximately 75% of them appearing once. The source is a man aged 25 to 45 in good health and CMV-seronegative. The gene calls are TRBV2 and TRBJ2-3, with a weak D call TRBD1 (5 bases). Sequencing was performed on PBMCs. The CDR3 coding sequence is TGTGCCAGCAGCCCCCCAGGGAAGAAGGGCACAGATACGCAGTATTTT. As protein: CASSPPGKKGTDTQYF.